Sequencing of this T cell receptor beta chain was carried out in a study of T cell clones after liver transplantation. Study information: Samples came from ITN030ST, which attempted immunosuppression withdrawal within 2 years of liver transplantation. Samples came pre-transplant, pre-randomization before withdrawal, and post-randomization after withdrawal ended.

A remark on this clone: Its antigen remains unidentified.

Here immunoSEQ multiplex PCR was the method, and the copy in TCRdb shows in-frame clones only, minus some. The sample has under 85,000 clones; about four fifths are singletons. There are 15 residues in the CDR3. The germline V gene encodes CDR1 SGHRS and CDR2 YFSETQ. V shed 4 bases and J shed 4 bases, with 18 bases lying between them. The study's findings and limits: Graft donor-reactive T cells may have migrated into the graft rather than being deleted.

The receptor was derived from a human patient who received a liver transplant. T cells may partly derive from the graft donor. The sample consisted of CD4+ T cells from blood, taken 12 months after liver transplant. V gene TRBV5-1 combines with J gene TRBJ2-7; D is possibly TRBD1 (5 bases). CDR3 region: CASSVGRLAGYEQYF. In DNA form, the CDR3 reads TGCGCCAGCAGCGTCGGACGCCTCGCAGGGTACGAGCAGTACTTC.